One and the same sample provided the 7 T cell receptor beta chains below, sequenced in a study of identical twins. TCRdb reprocessed the 5' RACE reads with MiXCR, giving one entry per CDR3 protein. The sample has hundreds of thousands of distinct CDR3 sequences, roughly 20% seen once. The same data also went into a second study, on T cells expressing NK-cell markers.

The specimen sequenced was PBMCs. These receptors originate from a woman younger than 30 in good health.

This clonotype was detected only a few times. This rearrangement joins TRBV30 to TRBJ2-5, with D hard to call. CDR1 and CDR2 (germline): GTSNPN, SVGIG (reference sequence). The CDR3 consists of 13 residues. V was shortened by 1 base and J by 1 base, with 7 bases between the two germline ends. The CDR3 DNA reads TGTGCCTGGAGTGACTCCCGCCAAGAGACCCAGTACTTC. Translation gives CAWSDSRQETQYF.

This clonotype was detected a few times. This CDR3 fails to terminate in the conserved phenylalanine or tryptophan, so it likely reflects a read error. It is unclear where the CDR3 begins or ends on the DNA, so no DNA is shown, and the CDR3 is as TCRdb lists it. The chain is built from TRBV20-1 and TRBJ2-3; the table's D call, TRBD1, was not checked against the DNA. The CDR3 spans 11 amino acids, including both terminal residues. Germline values: CDR1 DFQATT, CDR2 SNEGSKA (reference sequence). The CDR3: CSATPKDWGAR.

V usage is TRBV12-3 or TRBV12-4 and J usage is TRBJ1-2, with D hard to call. V gave up 7 bases and J gave up 5 bases, with 11 bases separating them. The CDR3 consists of 12 residues. The DNA of the CDR3 is TGTGCCAGCACCCTGACGGGGTATGGCTACACCTTC. This translates into CASTLTGYGYTF.

The table lists this clonotype with a few counts. The V and J genes are TRBV10-3 and TRBJ2-7; possibly TRBD2 for D (6 bases). The CDR3 runs to 14 residues. Germline V CDR1 and CDR2: ENHRY, SYGVKD. The V end lost 0 bases, the J end lost 3 bases, and 9 bases lay between the germline ends. The CDR3 loop is CAISESRTNYEQYF. The CDR3 DNA follows: TGTGCCATCAGTGAGTCTAGGACTAACTACGAGCAGTACTTC.

V gene TRBV4-2 combines with J gene TRBJ2-2; D is unresolved. Trimming pared 1 base from V and 0 bases from J, leaving 6 bases between. Germline V CDR1 and CDR2: LGHNA, YNFKEQ. The CDR3 sequence is 15 residues long. The CDR3 nucleotides read TGTGCCAGCAGCCAAGTGGGTACGAACACCGGGGAGCTGTTTTTT. It specifies CASSQVGTNTGELFF.

The rearrangement joins TRBV6-5 to TRBJ1-1; 7 bases are shared with TRBD1. V was pared by 5 bases and J by 9 bases, with 6 bases of the junction left unmatched. CDR3 size: 12 residues. Germline loops: CDR1 MNHEY, CDR2 SVGAGI. The CDR3 DNA is TGTGCCAGCAGTCCGAAACAGGGGAAAGCTTTCTTT. This gives the protein CASSPKQGKAFF.

This clonotype was counted only a few times. The chain joins TRBV20-1 to TRBJ2-4; D gene ambiguous. The CDR3 runs 13 residues. Germline V lookup: CDR1 DFQATT, CDR2 SNEGSKA (reference sequence). The V end was cut by 3 bases, the J end by 0 bases, with 6 bases between. Here the CDR3 DNA reads TGCAGTGCTAGTATACTAGCCAAAAACATTCAGTACTTC. Its protein product is CSASILAKNIQYF.